This entry concerns a single TCR beta chain. This record belongs to a study of cytomegalovirus exposure and HLA in healthy donors. Study-level information: Early release data held around 82 million unique TCRs from HLA-typed donors.

Germline loops: CDR1 LGHNA, CDR2 YNFKEQ. The junction had 4 bases not matched to a gene; V was cut back by 4 bases and J by 6 bases. This CDR3 region has 14 residues. PCR primers comprised 60 Vbeta and 13 Jbeta primers. In the authors' workflow: In a later analysis, approximately 73 million unique TCR beta chains included roughly 11 million shared by two or more donors. Measured with immunoSEQ multiplex PCR; TCRdb has only the in-frame clones, and not every one. The V and J calls and the clone size are those of that table, but D and trimming were determined from the DNA. The sample yields about 160,000 clones, roughly 82% seen once. Sampled while nominally healthy, donors likely had unrecorded immune exposures.

The J gene is TRBJ1-5, the V gene TRBV4-2; 9 nucleotides agree with TRBD1. The source of this sequence is a woman in her 50s in good health and CMV-seropositive. Sequencing used PBMCs. The CDR3 is CASSLGQGGQPQHF. DNA of the CDR3: TGTGCCAGCAGCCTGGGACAGGGAGGTCAGCCCCAGCATTTT.